This record looks at one T cell receptor (beta chain) sequence and its context. Its target is not known. The sample comes from a study of cytomegalovirus exposure and HLA in healthy donors. Study results and limitations: A later analysis showed TCR association rates differing by HLA locus, peaking at DRB1 and lowest at HLA-C. Earlier findings revealed that most TCR beta V segments proved productive either about 90% or about 30% of the time.

PCR primers comprised 60 Vbeta and 13 Jbeta primers. Using immunoSEQ multiplex PCR, the repertoire was profiled, and TCRdb retains in-frame clones only, with some absent. This sample carries a few hundred thousand clones, about 80% of them seen once, and the ten largest clones take approximately 0.5%. The V gene lost 11 bases and the J gene lost 6 bases, with 13 bases spanning the gap. Germline lookup yields CDR1 MNHEY and CDR2 SVGAGI. There are 11 residues in the CDR3. The rearrangement joins TRBV6-5 to TRBJ1-2; weak D call: TRBD1 (5 bases). This receptor was taken from a woman between 40 and 50 years old in good health and CMV-seronegative. Sequences were obtained from PBMCs. The CDR3: CAGLGGDGYTF. The CDR3 nucleotides are TGTGCCGGCCTCGGGGGAGATGGCTACACCTTC.